Following are 4 T cell receptor beta chains from one sample sequenced in a study of T cell clonality in common variable immunodeficiency. This table comes from immunoSEQ multiplex PCR, and its TCRdb copy is limited to in-frame clones, with some not included. The sample holds tens of thousands of clones, and no clone turns up only once. Sample: peripheral blood mononuclear cells. The receptor source for this set is a person between 18 and 75 years old in good health.

This clone was seen many times. The read ends 3 residues early relative to the CDR3; the germline J gene fills the gap. This sequence joins TRBV2 and TRBJ1-5, with D possibly TRBD1 on 6 matching bases. This CDR3 is built from 15 residues. Between the trimmed V and J ends, which lost 6 bases and 0 bases, there was a span of 12 bases. Germline V gene lookup returns CDR1 SNHLY and CDR2 FYNNEI. The CDR3 bases that were read are TGTGCCAGCAGCTTCACAGGGAATAGCAATCAGCCC. It is translated as CASSFTGNSNQP. The CDR3 in its entirety is CASSFTGNSNQPQHF.

This clone was seen a few times. The read falls 3 residues short of the CDR3 end, and the missing part is taken from the germline J gene. The chain has TRBV7-2 and TRBJ2-4, with a possible D match to TRBD2 (6 bases). The germline V gene encodes CDR1 SGHTA and CDR2 FQGNSA. The CDR3 sequence is 12 residues long. The sequenced part of the CDR3 DNA is TGTGCCAGCAGTTACAGCGGGCAGCCT. It yields the protein CASSYSGQP. The whole CDR3 reads CASSYSGQPQYF.

On this clone itself: Coverage ceases 3 residues before the CDR3 finishes, and the germline J gene fills in the end. The rearrangement links TRBV11-1 to TRBJ1-2, with a tentative D call TRBD1 (5 bases). CDR1 SGHAT and CDR2 FQDESV come from the germline V gene (reference sequence). V was shortened by 1 base and J by 4 bases, with 7 bases between the two germline ends. This CDR3 spans 13 amino acids. CDR3 bases read: TGTGCCAGCAGCTTAGGCAGGGTCTATGGC. As protein: CASSLGRVYG. In full, the CDR3 reads CASSLGRVYGYTF. The full variable domain, its missing parts supplied by reference TRBV11-1 and TRBJ1-2, is EAEVAQSPRYKITEKSQAVAFWCDPISGHATLYWYRQILGQGPELLVQFQDESVVDDSQLPKDRFSAERLKGVDSTLKIQPAELGDSAMYLCASSLGRVYGYTFGSGTRLTVV.

This clone appeared many times. The sequenced fragment ends 3 residues before the CDR3 boundary, so the rest is inferred from the germline J gene. J is TRBJ1-6 and V is TRBV19; possibly TRBD1 for D (5 bases). Trimming stripped 3 bases from V and 10 bases from J, with 13 bases between. Germline V CDR1 and CDR2: LNHDA, SQIVND (reference sequence). This CDR3 is built from 14 residues. CDR3 DNA (partial): TGTGCCAGTAGTATTGAGGGGAAAGGATCACCC. This gives the protein CASSIEGKGSP. The full CDR3 is CASSIEGKGSPLHF.